These T cell receptor beta chains were read from a single sample in a study of blood T cell repertoires in COVID-19. Profiling relied on immunoSEQ multiplex PCR, and the TCRdb table lists in-frame clones only, not all of them. In the table there are about 210,000 clones, around 80% of which are singletons. Sequenced material: peripheral blood. The receptors were sampled from a man in his fifties or sixties with active or convalescent COVID-19. The CDR3 runs from the conserved cysteine through the conserved F or W. D genes are given only for firm matches.

- TRBJ1-2 TRBV2 CASTLTGDGYTF TGTGCCAGCACCCTTACAGGAGATGGCTACACCTTC
- TRBJ1-1 TRBV11-2 CASSPIGAVNTEAFF TGTGCCAGCAGCCCCATTGGGGCAGTAAACACTGAAGCTTTCTTT
TRBD2 TRBJ2-3 TRBV18 CASSLRGSADTQYF TGTGCCAGCTCGCTACGCGGGAGTGCAGATACGCAGTATTTT
- TRBJ2-7 TRBV28 CASSLSRAGTYEQYF TGTGCCAGCAGCTTGTCGAGGGCGGGGACCTACGAGCAGTACTTC
- TRBJ2-7 TRBV5-1 CASSLVWGDEQYF TGCGCCAGCAGCTTGGTCTGGGGCGACGAGCAGTACTTC
TRBD2 TRBJ2-7 TRBV18 CASSPGGGAYEQYF TGTGCCAGCTCACCAGGCGGGGGGGCCTACGAGCAGTACTTC
TRBD1 TRBJ2-5 TRBV11-2 CASSLGTGFGETQYF TGTGCCAGCAGCTTGGGGACAGGGTTCGGGGAGACCCAGTACTTC
- TRBJ2-7 TRBV28 CATRGARGDEQYF TGTGCCACCCGGGGCGCCAGGGGTGACGAGCAGTACTTC
- TRBJ1-1 TRBV5-6 CASSLSSMNTEAFF TGTGCCAGCAGCTTGTCCAGTATGAACACTGAAGCTTTCTTT
- TRBJ1-1 TRBV29-1 CSARTVEAFF TGCAGCGCCAGGACAGTTGAAGCTTTCTTT
- TRBJ2-1 TRBV5-1 CASSLELVMGNEQFF TGCGCCAGCAGCTTGGAACTAGTTATGGGCAATGAGCAGTTCTTC
- TRBJ2-3 TRBV12-3/TRBV12-4 CASSFRAADTQYF TGTGCCAGCAGTTTCAGGGCTGCAGATACGCAGTATTTT